The rows below give T cell receptor beta chains drawn from one sample of a study of blood T cell repertoires in COVID-19. Assay used: immunoSEQ multiplex PCR; TCRdb lists only in-frame clones, some missing. The data show 120,000 or so clones, 75% to 85% seen once. Input material: peripheral blood. These receptors were taken from a man in his forties with active or convalescent COVID-19. Each CDR3 is given with its conserved first and last residue. D genes are given only for firm matches. Size is stated for part of the rows, as once, few or many counts, or as a class when the clone is expanded.

d_call,j_call,clone_size,v_call,cdr3_aa,cdr3_nt
NA,TRBJ2-4,NA,TRBV9,CASSPPGDLAKNIQYF,TGTGCCAGCAGCCCCCCCGGAGACTTGGCCAAAAACATTCAGTACTTC
TRBD1,TRBJ1-6,NA,TRBV13,CASSPGTGEGTLHF,TGTGCCAGCAGCCCCGGGACAGGGGAGGGGACCCTCCACTTT
NA,TRBJ2-7,NA,TRBV27,CASSTGVYEQYF,TGTGCCAGCTCCACTGGAGTATACGAGCAGTACTTC
NA,TRBJ1-4,few,TRBV4-1,CASSQGVGAGLEKLFF,TGCGCCAGCAGCCAAGGTGTGGGGGCCGGCCTGGAAAAACTGTTTTTT
NA,TRBJ1-2,NA,TRBV5-1,CASSLYSYGYTF,TGCGCCAGCAGCCTCTACAGCTATGGCTACACCTTC
NA,TRBJ2-6,NA,TRBV7-3,CASSLGGGAGANVLTF,TGTGCCAGCAGCCTGGGAGGTGGGGCTGGGGCCAACGTCCTGACTTTC
NA,TRBJ2-7,NA,TRBV2,CASSEALAGPTYEQYF,TGTGCCAGCAGTGAAGCGCTGGCAGGGCCTACCTACGAGCAGTACTTC
NA,TRBJ1-2,NA,TRBV12-5,CASGTGNYGYTF,TGTGCTAGTGGTACAGGGAACTATGGCTACACCTTC
NA,TRBJ2-7,NA,TRBV6-2/TRBV6-3,CASSYGSTYEQYF,TGTGCCAGCAGTTACGGTAGCACCTACGAGCAGTACTTC
TRBD1,TRBJ1-5,NA,TRBV18,CASKEPGTGGNQPQHF,TGTGCCAGCAAAGAACCCGGGACAGGGGGCAATCAGCCCCAGCATTTT
NA,TRBJ1-2,NA,TRBV2,CASSGTDRNYYGYTF,TGTGCCAGCAGTGGGACAGACCGAAATTACTATGGCTACACCTTC
NA,TRBJ1-1,NA,TRBV7-2,CASADRNTEAFF,TGTGCCAGTGCCGACAGGAACACTGAAGCTTTCTTT
NA,TRBJ2-7,NA,TRBV19,CASKVETGTYEQYF,TGTGCCAGTAAAGTCGAAACGGGTACCTACGAGCAGTACTTC
NA,TRBJ1-2,NA,TRBV7-9,CASSLGSGGMRSYTF,TGTGCCAGCAGCTTAGGATCGGGGGGCATGAGGAGCTACACCTTC
NA,TRBJ1-5,NA,TRBV7-2,CASRETGIGSQPQHF,TGTGCCAGCAGAGAAACAGGGATTGGGAGTCAGCCCCAGCATTTT
NA,TRBJ2-5,NA,TRBV30,CAWSLGLGETQYF,TGTGCCTGGAGCCTCGGACTCGGAGAGACCCAGTACTTC
NA,TRBJ2-7,NA,TRBV3-1/TRBV3-2,CASSRGGSRSTISYEQYF,TGTGCCAGCAGCCGCGGCGGGTCCCGGAGCACTATCTCCTACGAGCAGTACTTC
NA,TRBJ2-2,NA,TRBV6-2/TRBV6-3,CASSGAGGTGELFF,TGTGCCAGCAGTGGGGCAGGGGGGACCGGGGAGCTGTTTTTT
TRBD2,TRBJ2-3,NA,TRBV5-1,CASSLAPQGAGGTDTQYF,TGCGCCAGCAGCTTGGCCCCACAAGGAGCGGGGGGCACAGATACGCAGTATTTT
TRBD1,TRBJ1-6,NA,TRBV27,CASSFYPTGTDDSPLHF,TGTGCCAGCAGTTTCTACCCCACCGGGACAGACGATTCACCCCTCCACTTT
TRBD1,TRBJ2-7,NA,TRBV7-9,CASSPSTGTESYEQYF,TGTGCCAGCAGCCCATCGACCGGGACAGAGTCCTACGAGCAGTACTTC
TRBD2,TRBJ2-7,once,TRBV4-1,CASSPGGGPPYEQYF,TGCGCCAGCAGCCCGGGGGGGGGCCCTCCCTACGAGCAGTACTTC
NA,TRBJ2-1,few,TRBV7-9,CASTLWRDYNEQFF,TGTGCCAGCACCCTCTGGCGGGACTACAATGAGCAGTTCTTC
TRBD2,TRBJ2-7,once,TRBV19,CASSRGGTSGDYEQYF,TGTGCCAGTAGTAGGGGGGGGACTAGCGGAGATTACGAGCAGTACTTC
TRBD1,TRBJ1-1,NA,TRBV19,CASSTETGGSTEAFF,TGTGCCAGTAGTACCGAAACAGGGGGTAGCACTGAAGCTTTCTTT
NA,TRBJ1-2,NA,TRBV10-2,CASSTGRYGYTF,TGCGCCAGCAGTACCGGGAGGTATGGCTACACCTTC
NA,TRBJ1-1,NA,TRBV29-1,CSGREATEAFF,TGCAGCGGTCGGGAGGCCACTGAAGCTTTCTTT
TRBD1,TRBJ2-7,NA,TRBV28,CASSPTTGVSYEQYF,TGTGCCAGCAGTCCAACAACAGGGGTCTCCTACGAGCAGTACTTC
NA,TRBJ1-5,NA,TRBV7-9,CASSAPQGPQHF,TGTGCCAGCAGCGCCCCTCAGGGGCCCCAGCATTTT
TRBD2,TRBJ2-1,NA,TRBV15,CATSRVSGLAYNEQFF,TGTGCCACCAGCAGAGTATCGGGACTAGCCTACAATGAGCAGTTCTTC
NA,TRBJ1-2,NA,TRBV6-2/TRBV6-3,CASSYAGQLQSGYTF,TGTGCCAGCAGTTACGCAGGACAGCTCCAGTCTGGCTACACCTTC
NA,TRBJ1-1,NA,TRBV13,CASSFNRNTEAFF,TGTGCCAGCAGCTTTAATAGGAACACTGAAGCTTTCTTT
NA,TRBJ2-7,once,TRBV28,CASSPHRAYEQYF,TGTGCCAGCAGTCCGCACAGGGCCTACGAGCAGTACTTC
TRBD1,TRBJ1-6,few,TRBV10-3,CAIRTGDNSPLHF,TGTGCCATCCGGACAGGCGATAATTCACCCCTCCACTTT
TRBD1,TRBJ1-2,NA,TRBV5-6,CASSLGQGAYGYTF,TGTGCCAGCAGCTTGGGACAGGGGGCCTATGGCTACACCTTC
TRBD1,TRBJ2-2,once,TRBV9,CASSPQGAGELFF,TGTGCCAGCAGCCCCCAGGGGGCCGGGGAGCTGTTTTTT
TRBD1,TRBJ2-5,NA,TRBV19,CASSRGQGAGETQYF,TGTGCCAGTAGTAGGGGACAGGGGGCTGGGGAGACCCAGTACTTC
TRBD2,TRBJ2-3,NA,TRBV4-2,CASSPSIAGGTTDTQYF,TGTGCCAGCAGCCCCAGCATAGCGGGAGGGACGACAGATACGCAGTATTTT
NA,TRBJ1-1,NA,TRBV6-1,CASSERTGWNTEAFF,TGTGCCAGCAGTGAACGAACAGGGTGGAACACTGAAGCTTTCTTT
NA,TRBJ1-5,NA,TRBV5-6,CASSLKGGQPQHF,TGTGCCAGCAGCTTGAAAGGGGGACAGCCCCAGCATTTT
NA,TRBJ2-3,NA,TRBV5-5,CASSSSATVPDTQYF,TGTGCCAGCAGCTCCAGCGCTACCGTGCCAGATACGCAGTATTTT
TRBD2,TRBJ2-5,NA,TRBV4-2,CASSQSLAGGETQYF,TGTGCCAGCAGCCAATCGCTAGCGGGGGGAGAGACCCAGTACTTC
NA,TRBJ1-4,NA,TRBV6-5,CASSERGGLGEKLFF,TGTGCCAGCAGCGAGAGGGGGGGGTTAGGTGAAAAACTGTTTTTT
NA,TRBJ2-3,once,TRBV10-3,CAISESPAGATDTQYF,TGTGCCATCAGTGAGTCGCCGGCAGGGGCCACAGATACGCAGTATTTT
TRBD1,TRBJ1-6,NA,TRBV27,CASSPTGANSPLHF,TGTGCCAGCAGCCCGACAGGGGCCAATTCACCCCTCCACTTT
NA,TRBJ1-4,NA,TRBV28,CASSVTGDGNEKLFF,TGTGCCAGCAGTGTGACAGGCGACGGTAATGAAAAACTGTTTTTT
TRBD2,TRBJ2-2,NA,TRBV7-9,CASSGRLAYTGELFF,TGTGCCAGCAGCGGCCGACTAGCCTACACCGGGGAGCTGTTTTTT
NA,TRBJ1-1,NA,TRBV19,CASSIGSGVTEAFF,TGTGCCAGTAGTATAGGTTCCGGGGTCACTGAAGCTTTCTTT
NA,TRBJ1-1,few,TRBV3-1/TRBV3-2,CASSPTVHTEAFF,TGTGCCAGCAGCCCGACAGTTCACACTGAAGCTTTCTTT
NA,TRBJ1-1,few,TRBV19,CASSFEGTEAFF,TGTGCCAGTAGTTTTGAGGGCACTGAAGCTTTCTTT